The sample holds a few counts of the clone carrying this T cell receptor beta chain. The antigen remains undetermined. The CDR3 extends over 14 amino acids. V lost 4 bases and J lost 2, with 8 bases in between. From germline, CDR1 is MGHDK and CDR2 SYGVNS. The data are from a study of beta chain features in type 1 diabetes. Whole-study context: Patients and healthy donors were similar in age, gender and cell yields. General study points: Type 1 diabetes patients showed a moderate but significant shortening of TCRB CDR3s in all four CD4+ subsets. PCR might pick shorter templates more often, in the same way for patients and controls. High TCR expression in some cells could lead to their over-representation in cDNA sequencing. Insertions at VDJ junctions were less frequent in type 1 diabetes patients. These patients also deleted more nucleotides at the same junctions.

The investigators reverse transcribed all of the isolated RNA, so they sequenced expressed TCRB transcripts. TCRdb's table, derived via immunoSEQ multiplex PCR, lists solely in-frame clones and lacks some. Counted here are around 650,000 clones, 9.5% to 15% occurring once; the ten biggest clones make up about 0.11%. This receptor was taken from a man aged 25 to 40 with type 1 diabetes. The material sequenced was naive CD4+ T cells from blood. The V gene is TRBV25-1, the J gene TRBJ2-2, with D tentatively TRBD1 (5 bases). The CDR3 loop is CASSAGANTGELFF. CDR3 bases: TGTGCCAGCAGTGCTGGGGCAAACACCGGGGAGCTGTTTTTT.